The present T cell receptor beta chain was sequenced within a study of identical twins. This clonotype was counted between two and nine times. The antigen is not known. Only healthy Caucasians were included as donors. Regarding the study as a whole: Zero-insertion analyses could be partly confounded by invariant MAIT and iNKT cells. Clonotypes of the beta chain that were abundant in cord blood carried fewer insertions (memory repertoires showed none).

It was template switching that added a universal primer site, and there were unique molecular identifiers on the cDNA. Using its own MiXCR run on the 5' RACE reads, TCRdb lists one record per CDR3 protein. The data hold 1,800,000 or so distinct CDR3 sequences, with 32% observed a single time. Germline V CDR1 and CDR2: GTSNPN, SVGIG (reference sequence). The CDR3 totals 13 residues. J lost 8 bases, V lost 7 bases, and 11 bases had no gene match. The genes are TRBV30 and TRBJ2-4; 7 bases agree with TRBD1. This clonotype was obtained from a newborn girl in good health. Sequencing was done on a sample of cord blood. The CDR3 is CASGGLTGDIQYF. The CDR3 region has the DNA TGTGCCTCCGGCGGACTCACAGGGGACATTCAGTACTTC.